The clone carrying this T cell receptor (beta chain) was counted a few times. This sample stems from a study of T-cell memory formation after mild COVID-19. Germline V lookup: CDR1 SGDLS, CDR2 YYNGEE. Trimming removed 1 base at V and 7 bases at J, with 17 bases between. CDR3 size: 16 residues. TCRdb redid the calling of the 5' RACE reads with MiXCR, one entry per CDR3 protein. Of about 320,000 distinct CDR3 sequences in the sample, approximately 14% were seen once. The source material was PBMCs or a T cell subset sorted from them (not recorded which). The sequence came from a man aged 18 to 35 who had mild COVID-19 (a few samples of this study predate the infection). Cell type and time point are not known. This chain connects TRBV9 to TRBJ2-2; the D call may be TRBD1 or TRBD2 (5 bases each). In nucleotides, the CDR3 is TGTGCCAGCAGCGTATCTTACAGGCCCCGGGGCGGGGAGCTGTTTTTT. Protein: CASSVSYRPRGGELFF. The full variable domain, completed using reference TRBV9 and TRBJ2-2, is DSGVTQTPKHLITATGQRVTLRCSPRSGDLSVYWYQQSLDQGLQFLIQYYNGEERAKGNILERFSAQQFPDLHSELNLSSLELGDSALYFCASSVSYRPRGGELFFGEGSRLTVL.